Below are 32 T cell receptor beta chains sequenced from a single sample in a study of OX40 agonist ivuxolimab in advanced cancers. The protocol was immunoSEQ multiplex PCR, while the TCRdb copy is restricted to in-frame clones and leaves out a portion. This sample yields more than 95,000 clones, of which about 87% are seen a single time; 0.65% to 0.95% belongs to the top ten. The sample here was CD4+ or CD8+ T cells sorted from blood, taken in a trial of the OX40 agonist ivuxolimab. These receptors were obtained from an adult with an advanced solid tumor such as melanoma, head and neck, liver or kidney cancer.

This clone showed up just once. The J gene is TRBJ2-5, the V gene TRBV7-2; tentative D call: TRBD1 (6 bases). The germline V gene encodes CDR1 SGHTA and CDR2 FQGNSA. This CDR3 contains 13 residues. Here the CDR3 reads CAVGARIQETQYF. In nucleotides, the CDR3 is TGTGCTGTGGGGGCTCGGATCCAAGAGACCCAGTACTTC. Supplemented by reference TRBV7-2 and TRBJ2-5, the full variable domain reads GAGVSQSPSNKVTEKGKDVELRCDPISGHTALYWYRQSLGQGLEFLIYFQGNSAPDKSGLPSDRFSAERTGGSVSTLTIQRTQQEDSAVYLCAVGARIQETQYFGPGTRLLVL.

The V and J genes are TRBV19 and TRBJ2-5; 12 positions agree with TRBD2. The germline V gene encodes CDR1 LNHDA and CDR2 SQIVND (reference sequence). The CDR3 sequence is 15 residues long. Trimming at V came to 6 bases and at J to 4 bases, leaving 6 bases not matched to a gene. CDR3 nucleotides: TGTGCCAGTAGCGAACTAGCGGGGGGAGGAGAGACCCAGTACTTC. Translating gives CASSELAGGGETQYF.

The chain has TRBV7-9 and TRBJ1-5; D is ambiguous. The CDR3 runs to 13 residues. With 2 bases removed from V and 4 bases from J, the gap between germline ends came to 6 bases. Germline assignment: CDR1 SEHNR and CDR2 FQNEAQ (reference sequence). CDR3 loop: CASSLMGNQPQHF. The CDR3 DNA reads TGTGCCAGCAGCTTAATGGGGAATCAGCCCCAGCATTTT.

CDR3 sequence reads: CASRRSGPTDTQYF. The CDR3, as DNA: TGTGCCAGCAGGCGTAGCGGCCCCACAGATACGCAGTATTTT. This chain joins TRBV27 and TRBJ2-3, with D perhaps TRBD2 (6 bases). V was clipped by 6 bases and J by 2 bases, with 12 bases between them. Germline V gene sequence: CDR1 MNHEY, CDR2 SMNVEV (reference sequence). The CDR3 is made up of 14 amino acids.

The chain has TRBV7-2 and TRBJ1-4, with 8 nucleotides matching TRBD1. The CDR3 totals 14 residues. J lost 8 bases, V lost 4 bases, and 6 bases had no gene match. The germline V gene encodes CDR1 SGHTA and CDR2 FQGNSA. In DNA, the CDR3 is TGTGCCAGCAGCTCTAGACAGGGGAAAGAAAAACTGTTTTTT. Its protein is CASSSRQGKEKLFF.

The chain joins TRBV19 to TRBJ2-5; TRBD1 matches 8 bases. CDR1 is LNHDA and CDR2 is SQIVND in the germline V gene (reference sequence). With V trimmed by 2 bases and J by 4 bases, 3 bases remained unmatched. This CDR3 contains 14 residues. The CDR3 loop is CASSIHRGRETQYF. CDR3 DNA sequence: TGTGCCAGTAGTATACACAGGGGGAGAGAGACCCAGTACTTC.

The CDR3 DNA follows: TGCGCCAGCAGCTTGGTAACCGATAATAATTCACCCCTCCACTTT. It codes for CASSLVTDNNSPLHF. The genes are TRBV5-1 and TRBJ1-6, with unresolved D. Germline CDR1 SGHRS, CDR2 YFSETQ. The CDR3 is 15 amino acids. Trimming stripped 0 bases from V and 5 bases from J, with 9 bases between.

CDR3 nucleotide sequence: TGTGCCAGCAGCTCAGGACATGGCTACACCTTC. It is translated as CASSSGHGYTF. The rearrangement links TRBV7-9 to TRBJ1-2; D gene uncertain. V dropped 4 bases and J dropped 6 bases, with 6 bases sitting between them. The CDR3 is made up of 11 amino acids. Germline V CDR1 and CDR2: SEHNR, FQNEAQ (reference sequence).

The rearrangement joins TRBV7-2 to TRBJ2-3, with D possibly being TRBD2 (6 bases). Trimming removed 4 bases at V and 0 bases at J, with 14 bases between. The CDR3 spans 16 residues. In germline, CDR1 is SGHTA, CDR2 FQGNSA. The CDR3 DNA follows: TGTGCCAGCAGCTCGAAGGGACGGGGGAGCACAGATACGCAGTATTTT. Protein product: CASSSKGRGSTDTQYF.

This clone is a singleton in its sample. This chain uses TRBV28 with TRBJ1-2, with 8 bases fitting TRBD1. The CDR3 contains 13 residues. V lost 11 bases, J lost 3 bases, and 8 bases stayed unmatched. Germline CDR1 reads MDHEN; CDR2 reads SYDVKM. The CDR3 is CASSPGGHYGYTF. The CDR3 bases are TGTGCCTCGAGTCCAGGGGGCCACTATGGCTACACCTTC.

This chain connects TRBV7-2 to TRBJ1-1; D uncertain. The germline gives CDR1 SGHTA, CDR2 FQGNSA. This CDR3 has 15 residues. V dropped 5 bases and J dropped 5 bases, with 18 bases sitting between them. The CDR3 DNA follows: TGTGCCAGCAGCACCCAAACGACGGTCGGAACTGAAGCTTTCTTT. Encoded protein: CASSTQTTVGTEAFF. The variable domain in full, completed from reference TRBV7-2 and TRBJ1-1, reads GAGVSQSPSNKVTEKGKDVELRCDPISGHTALYWYRQSLGQGLEFLIYFQGNSAPDKSGLPSDRFSAERTGGSVSTLTIQRTQQEDSAVYLCASSTQTTVGTEAFFGQGTRLTVV.

The rearrangement uses TRBV5-6 and TRBJ1-3, with a tentative D call TRBD1 (5 bases). Trimming took 0 bases from V and 0 from J, leaving 10 bases between them. The CDR3 runs to 16 residues. CDR1 and CDR2 from the germline V gene are SGHDT and YYEEEE. CDR3 loop: CASSLGGTTSGNTIYF. The CDR3, as DNA: TGTGCCAGCAGCTTGGGAGGGACCACCTCTGGAAACACCATATATTTT.

The V call is TRBV5-8, the J call TRBJ1-5; D is perhaps TRBD1 (5 bases). This CDR3 region has 16 residues. Trimming shortened V by 0 bases and J by 2 bases, and 12 bases separated the two germline ends. CDR1 is SGHTS, CDR2 YDEGEE, per germline. The CDR3 protein is CASSLEPGPGNQPQHF. The CDR3 region has the DNA TGTGCCAGCAGCTTGGAACCAGGGCCTGGCAATCAGCCCCAGCATTTT.

V usage is TRBV7-6 and J usage is TRBJ1-2, with D maybe TRBD1 (6 bases). Between the trimmed V and J ends, which lost 1 base and 4 bases, there was a span of 13 bases. The CDR3 length is 15 residues. From germline, CDR1 is SGHVS and CDR2 FNYEAQ. CDR3 sequence: CASSLERGVVYGYTF. In DNA, the CDR3 is TGTGCCAGCAGCTTAGAAAGGGGGGTTGTCTATGGCTACACCTTC.

The genes are TRBV7-2 and TRBJ1-1; D is ambiguous. V lost 3 bases to trimming and J lost 0 bases, with 8 bases between them. CDR1 and CDR2 from the germline V gene are SGHTA and FQGNSA. The CDR3 extends over 14 amino acids. CDR3 residues: CASSLSSMNTEAFF. CDR3 DNA: TGTGCCAGCAGCTTGAGTAGCATGAACACTGAAGCTTTCTTT.

The rearrangement joins TRBV7-9 to TRBJ2-1; no clear D. V lost 0 bases and J 9 bases, leaving 12 bases between the germline ends. CDR1 is SEHNR and CDR2 is FQNEAQ in the germline V gene (reference sequence). The length of the CDR3 is 14 residues. The CDR3 region has the DNA TGTGCCAGCAGCTTAGCGGGTATCAATGGTGAGCAGTTCTTC. It codes for CASSLAGINGEQFF.

The rearrangement uses TRBV15 and TRBJ1-2; D is possibly TRBD1 (5 bases). V was trimmed by 5 bases and J by 5 bases, leaving 21 bases between them. Germline-derived CDR1 and CDR2 are LNHNV and YYDKDF (reference sequence). This CDR3 has 16 amino acids. The CDR3 sequence: CATSPDYGGTRYGYTF. CDR3 in DNA: TGTGCCACCAGCCCCGATTACGGGGGAACCAGGTATGGCTACACCTTC.

This chain links TRBV7-2 with TRBJ1-1, with unresolved D. V was cut by 3 bases and J by 4 bases, with 12 bases left in between. Per germline, CDR1 SGHTA and CDR2 FQGNSA. This CDR3 is 14 amino acids long. CDR3 protein: CASSLRRGSTEAFF. Here the CDR3 DNA reads TGTGCCAGCAGCTTGCGACGGGGATCCACTGAAGCTTTCTTT.

This sequence joins TRBV4-1 and TRBJ1-3; D is perhaps TRBD1 (5 bases). The CDR3 runs to 16 residues. V lost 0 bases and J 0 bases, leaving 9 bases between the germline ends. Germline V gives CDR1 MGHRA, CDR2 YSYEKL. The CDR3 DNA sequence: TGCGCCAGCAGCCAAGATAAGGGGAGCTCTGGAAACACCATATATTTT. It encodes CASSQDKGSSGNTIYF.

The rearrangement links TRBV27 to TRBJ2-7; a weak D match, TRBD1 (7 bases). The CDR3 is 14 residues long. V shed 4 bases and J shed 3 bases, with 13 bases lying between them. Per the germline V gene, CDR1 is MNHEY and CDR2 is SMNVEV (reference sequence). CDR3 in amino acids: CASSWAGQNYEQYF. The CDR3 DNA reads TGTGCCAGCAGTTGGGCGGGACAGAACTACGAGCAGTACTTC.

The chain carries TRBV4-2 and TRBJ1-3; unclear D gene. This CDR3 has 17 residues. Trimming took 0 bases from V and 4 from J, leaving 16 bases between them. In germline, CDR1 is LGHNA, CDR2 YNFKEQ. This chain's CDR3 is CASSQEERAREGNTIYF. CDR3 coding DNA: TGTGCCAGCAGCCAAGAAGAGAGAGCCCGGGAGGGAAACACCATATATTTT.

This clone was recorded once. This chain uses TRBV7-8 with TRBJ2-7, with 10 bases aligning to TRBD1. This CDR3 is 16 amino acids long. CDR1 and CDR2 (germline): SGHVS, FQNEAQ. Germline trimming cut 4 bases from V and 4 bases from J; bases unmatched to any gene: 10. The CDR3 coding sequence is TGTGCCAGCAGCTCACACCTGCCGGGACAGGGGTACGAGCAGTACTTC. Translating gives CASSSHLPGQGYEQYF.

DNA of the CDR3: TGTGCCAGCAACGTGGTAGAGTACAATGAGCAGTTCTTC. It specifies CASNVVEYNEQFF. The rearrangement uses TRBV6-1 and TRBJ2-1, with D hard to call. There are 13 residues in the CDR3. Germline values: CDR1 MNHNS, CDR2 SASEGT. The ends were cut back, 7 bases at V and 4 bases at J, with 11 bases in the middle.

Only one count was recorded for this clone. J is TRBJ1-5 and V is TRBV4-1; D remains unclear. Germline lookup yields CDR1 MGHRA and CDR2 YSYEKL. The CDR3 length is 16 residues. V lost 1 base and J lost 6, with 16 bases in between. The CDR3: CASSQGTGPRAQPQHF. The CDR3 DNA sequence: TGCGCCAGCAGCCAAGGAACCGGGCCGAGGGCTCAGCCCCAGCATTTT.

The V gene is TRBV4-1, the J gene TRBJ2-3; possible D gene TRBD2, 7 bases. V was pared by 5 bases and J by 2 bases, with 26 bases between. Germline loops: CDR1 MGHRA, CDR2 YSYEKL. The CDR3 has 19 amino acids. The CDR3 is CASSTKGGVAGEYTDTQYF. The CDR3 nucleotides read TGCGCCAGCAGCACCAAAGGGGGGGTGGCTGGGGAATACACAGATACGCAGTATTTT.

The chain links TRBV19 to TRBJ1-1, with a weak D call TRBD1 (5 bases). Trimming shortened V by 0 bases and J by 1 base, and 12 bases separated the two germline ends. The CDR3 contains 16 residues. Germline CDR1 is LNHDA and CDR2 is SQIVND (reference sequence). The CDR3 DNA reads as TGTGCCAGTAGTATAGATCTGGGACGCCAGAACACTGAAGCTTTCTTT. It yields the protein CASSIDLGRQNTEAFF.

This chain connects TRBV5-4 to TRBJ1-1, with 10 bases lining up with TRBD1. The V segment lost 4 bases and the J segment 0 bases; nucleotides outside the gene matches: 6. The CDR3 sequence is 16 residues long. Germline CDR1 SGHNT, CDR2 YYREEE (reference sequence). The CDR3, as DNA: TGTGCCAGCAGCGCCGGGACAGGGGTCATGAACACTGAAGCTTTCTTT. It codes for CASSAGTGVMNTEAFF.

The rearrangement joins TRBV30 to TRBJ1-5; D gene ambiguous. The CDR3 consists of 13 residues. From germline, CDR1 is GTSNPN and CDR2 SVGIG (reference sequence). The germline V and J ends were trimmed by 6 bases and 5 bases, with 14 bases remaining between them. The CDR3 protein is CACSLTGDQPQHF. CDR3 sequence (DNA): TGTGCCTGCTCACTAACCGGGGATCAGCCCCAGCATTTT.

The chain combines TRBV5-6 with TRBJ2-5; 16 nucleotides agree with TRBD2. The germline V gene has CDR1 SGHDT and CDR2 YYEEEE. V dropped 0 bases and J dropped 5; count of bases not matched to a gene: 7. This CDR3 has 18 amino acids. This CDR3 reads CASSLVPGLAGGRETQYF. In DNA form, the CDR3 reads TGTGCCAGCAGCTTGGTCCCGGGACTAGCGGGGGGGCGGGAGACCCAGTACTTC.

The chain carries TRBV4-3 and TRBJ1-2; 9 bases are shared with TRBD1. This CDR3 spans 14 amino acids. Germline V gene lookup returns CDR1 LGHNA and CDR2 YSLEER. With V trimmed by 3 bases and J by 8 bases, 7 bases remained unmatched. Here the CDR3 reads CASSHLDRGDGYTF. The CDR3 bases are TGCGCCAGCAGCCACCTGGACAGGGGAGACGGCTACACCTTC.

This chain joins TRBV11-2 and TRBJ1-2; maybe TRBD1 (5 bases). V lost 5 bases and J 2 bases, leaving 12 bases between the germline ends. Germline values: CDR1 SGHAT, CDR2 FQNNGV. The CDR3 totals 14 residues. The CDR3 DNA reads as TGTGCCAGCAGCCCCCAGGGAGACAACTATGGCTACACCTTC. The encoded protein is CASSPQGDNYGYTF.

V is TRBV28 and J is TRBJ2-2; 9 bases align to TRBD1. This CDR3 spans 18 amino acids. Germline loops: CDR1 MDHEN, CDR2 SYDVKM. V trimming: 5 bases; J trimming: 6 bases; junction bases outside the gene matches: 16. CDR3 in DNA: TGTGCCAGCAGTAACCCGGGACAGGGAGTGACGGGGCCCGGGGAGCTGTTTTTT. Its protein is CASSNPGQGVTGPGELFF.